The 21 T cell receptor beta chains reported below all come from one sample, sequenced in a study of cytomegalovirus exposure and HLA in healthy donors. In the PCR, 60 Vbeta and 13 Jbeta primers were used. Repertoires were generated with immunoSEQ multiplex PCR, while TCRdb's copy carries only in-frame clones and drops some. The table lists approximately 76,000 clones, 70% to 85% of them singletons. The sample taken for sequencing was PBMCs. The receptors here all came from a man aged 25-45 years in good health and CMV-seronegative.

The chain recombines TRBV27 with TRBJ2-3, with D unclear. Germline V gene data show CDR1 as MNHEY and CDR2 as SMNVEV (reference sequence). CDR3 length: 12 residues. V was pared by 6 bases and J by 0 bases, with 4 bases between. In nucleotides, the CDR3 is TGTGCCAGCAGACTGAGCACAGATACGCAGTATTTT. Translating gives CASRLSTDTQYF.

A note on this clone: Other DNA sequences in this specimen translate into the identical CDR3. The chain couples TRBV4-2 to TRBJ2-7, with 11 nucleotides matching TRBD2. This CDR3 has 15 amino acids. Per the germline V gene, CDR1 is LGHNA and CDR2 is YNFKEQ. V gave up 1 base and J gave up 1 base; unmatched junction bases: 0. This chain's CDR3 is CASSQGLAGSYEQYF. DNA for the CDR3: TGTGCCAGCAGCCAAGGACTAGCGGGGTCCTACGAGCAGTACTTC.

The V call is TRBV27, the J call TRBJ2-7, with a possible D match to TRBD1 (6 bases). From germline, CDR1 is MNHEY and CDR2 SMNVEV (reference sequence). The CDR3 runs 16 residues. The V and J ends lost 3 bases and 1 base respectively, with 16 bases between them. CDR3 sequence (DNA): TGTGCCAGCAGTTTGTCGACAGGTAGTTCTTCCTACGAGCAGTACTTC. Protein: CASSLSTGSSSYEQYF.

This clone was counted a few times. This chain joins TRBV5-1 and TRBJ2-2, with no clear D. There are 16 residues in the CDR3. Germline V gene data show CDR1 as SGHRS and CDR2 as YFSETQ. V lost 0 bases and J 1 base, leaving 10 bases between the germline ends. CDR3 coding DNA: TGCGCCAGCAGCTTGGGTCGCACTGTGAACACCGGGGAGCTGTTTTTT. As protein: CASSLGRTVNTGELFF.

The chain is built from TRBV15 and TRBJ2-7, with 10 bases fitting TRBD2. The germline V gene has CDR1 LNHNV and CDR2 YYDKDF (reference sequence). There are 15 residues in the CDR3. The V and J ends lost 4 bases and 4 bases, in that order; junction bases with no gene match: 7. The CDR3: CATSNLAGDVYEQYF. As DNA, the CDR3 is TGTGCCACCAGCAACCTAGCGGGAGATGTATACGAGCAGTACTTC.

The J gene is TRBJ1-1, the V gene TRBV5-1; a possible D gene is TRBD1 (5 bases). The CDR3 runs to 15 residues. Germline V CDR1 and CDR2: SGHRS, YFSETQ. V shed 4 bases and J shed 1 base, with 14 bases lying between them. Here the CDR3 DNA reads TGCGCCAGCAGCCCGCCGGGACTTACGAACACTGAAGCTTTCTTT. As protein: CASSPPGLTNTEAFF.

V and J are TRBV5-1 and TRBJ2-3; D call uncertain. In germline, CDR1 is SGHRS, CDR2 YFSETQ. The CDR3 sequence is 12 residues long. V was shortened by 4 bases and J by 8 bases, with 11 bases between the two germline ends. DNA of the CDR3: TGCGCCAGCAGCCTCTCGCGTGGTACGCAGTATTTT. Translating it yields CASSLSRGTQYF.

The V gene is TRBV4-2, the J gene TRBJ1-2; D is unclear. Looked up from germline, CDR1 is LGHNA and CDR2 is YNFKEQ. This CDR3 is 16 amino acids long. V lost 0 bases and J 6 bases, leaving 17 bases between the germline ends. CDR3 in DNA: TGTGCCAGCAGCCAAGAATTGCCGGAGGCATTTAATGGCTACACCTTC. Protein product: CASSQELPEAFNGYTF.

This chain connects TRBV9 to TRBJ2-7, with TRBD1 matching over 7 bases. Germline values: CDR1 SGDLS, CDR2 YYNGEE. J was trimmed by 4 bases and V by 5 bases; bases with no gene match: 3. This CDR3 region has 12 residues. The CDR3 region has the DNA TGTGCCAGCAGTCGGACAGGTTACGAGCAGTACTTC. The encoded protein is CASSRTGYEQYF.

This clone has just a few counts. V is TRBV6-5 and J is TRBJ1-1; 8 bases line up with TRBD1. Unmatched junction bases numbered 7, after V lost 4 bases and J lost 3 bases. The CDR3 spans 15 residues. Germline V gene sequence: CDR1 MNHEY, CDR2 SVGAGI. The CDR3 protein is CASSFQQGEDTEAFF. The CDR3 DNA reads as TGTGCCAGCAGTTTTCAACAGGGGGAGGACACTGAAGCTTTCTTT.

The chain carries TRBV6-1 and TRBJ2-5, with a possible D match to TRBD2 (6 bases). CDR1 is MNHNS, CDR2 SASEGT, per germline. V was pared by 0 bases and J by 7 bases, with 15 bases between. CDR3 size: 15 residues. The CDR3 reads CASSEAVLATATQYF. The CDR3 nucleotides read TGTGCCAGCAGTGAAGCAGTACTAGCAACGGCGACCCAGTACTTC.

The CDR3 region is CASSTPRTGELFF. The CDR3 region has the DNA TGTGCCAGTAGTACTCCGAGGACCGGGGAGCTGTTTTTT. V usage is TRBV19 and J usage is TRBJ2-2; no firm D call. Germline lookup yields CDR1 LNHDA and CDR2 SQIVND (reference sequence). The CDR3 is 13 amino acids. Trimming took 4 bases from V and 5 from J, leaving 8 bases between them.

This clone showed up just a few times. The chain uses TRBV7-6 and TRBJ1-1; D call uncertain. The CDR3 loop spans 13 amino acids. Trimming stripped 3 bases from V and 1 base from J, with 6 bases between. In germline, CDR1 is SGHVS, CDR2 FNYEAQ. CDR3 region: CASSFQQNTEAFF. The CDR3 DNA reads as TGTGCCAGCAGCTTCCAACAGAACACTGAAGCTTTCTTT.

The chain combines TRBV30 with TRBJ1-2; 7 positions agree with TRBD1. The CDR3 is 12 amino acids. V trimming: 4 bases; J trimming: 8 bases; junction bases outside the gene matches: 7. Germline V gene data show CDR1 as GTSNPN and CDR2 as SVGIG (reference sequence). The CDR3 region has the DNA TGTGCCTGGACCGGGACAGTTGAGGGCTACACCTTC. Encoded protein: CAWTGTVEGYTF.

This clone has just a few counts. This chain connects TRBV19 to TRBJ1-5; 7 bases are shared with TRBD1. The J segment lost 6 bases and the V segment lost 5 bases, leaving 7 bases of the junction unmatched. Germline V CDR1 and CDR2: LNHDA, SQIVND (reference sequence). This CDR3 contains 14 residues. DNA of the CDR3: TGTGCCAGTAGTCTGAATTCAGGGGGTCAGCCCCAGCATTTT. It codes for CASSLNSGGQPQHF.

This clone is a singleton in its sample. The CDR3 loop is CASSPGPAYEQYF. The CDR3 DNA is TGTGCCAGCAGCCCAGGCCCAGCCTACGAGCAGTACTTC. This sequence joins TRBV6-5 and TRBJ2-7; D not certain. V dropped 6 bases and J dropped 2 bases, with 11 bases sitting between them. Germline assignment: CDR1 MNHEY and CDR2 SVGAGI. CDR3 length: 13 residues.

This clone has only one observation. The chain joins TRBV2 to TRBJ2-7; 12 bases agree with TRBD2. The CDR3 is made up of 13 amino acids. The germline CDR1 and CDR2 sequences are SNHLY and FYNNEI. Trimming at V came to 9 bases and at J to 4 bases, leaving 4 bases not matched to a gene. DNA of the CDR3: TGTGCCAGTCTAGCGGGGGGGAATTACGAGCAGTACTTC. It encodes CASLAGGNYEQYF.

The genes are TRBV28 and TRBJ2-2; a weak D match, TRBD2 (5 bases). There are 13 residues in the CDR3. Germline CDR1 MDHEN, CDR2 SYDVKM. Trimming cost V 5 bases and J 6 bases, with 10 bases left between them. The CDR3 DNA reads TGTGCCAGCAGTACGACTACACCCGGGGAGCTGTTTTTT. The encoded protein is CASSTTTPGELFF.

The CDR3 nucleotides read TGTGCCAGCAGTCGCCTCTCACAGGGGAGAGTGTGGCAAGAGACCCAGTACTTC. Protein: CASSRLSQGRVWQETQYF. The chain is built from TRBV28 and TRBJ2-5; 7 bases are shared with TRBD1. The V gene end was trimmed by 5 bases and the J gene end by 2 bases; junction bases not matched to a gene: 17. Germline V gene sequence: CDR1 MDHEN, CDR2 SYDVKM. CDR3 length: 18 residues.

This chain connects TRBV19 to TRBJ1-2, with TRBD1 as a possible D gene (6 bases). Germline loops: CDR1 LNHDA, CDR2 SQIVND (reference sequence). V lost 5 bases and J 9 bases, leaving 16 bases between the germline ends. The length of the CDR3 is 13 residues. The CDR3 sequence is CASSVSGGGSYTF. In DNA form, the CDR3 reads TGTGCCAGTAGTGTCTCGGGGGGCGGGAGCTACACCTTC. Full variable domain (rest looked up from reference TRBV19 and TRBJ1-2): DGGITQSPKYLFRKEGQNVTLSCEQNLNHDAMYWYRQDPGQGLRLIYYSQIVNDFQKGDIAEGYSVSREKKESFPLTVTSAQKNPTAFYLCASSVSGGGSYTFGSGTRLTVV.

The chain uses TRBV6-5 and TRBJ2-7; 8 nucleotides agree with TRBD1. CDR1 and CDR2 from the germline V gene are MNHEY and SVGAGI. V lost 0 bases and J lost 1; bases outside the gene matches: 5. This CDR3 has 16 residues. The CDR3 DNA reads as TGTGCCAGCAGTTACTCCTTGGGACAGGCGTCCTACGAGCAGTACTTC. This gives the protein CASSYSLGQASYEQYF.